This TCR beta chain was captured by sequencing in a study of shared clonotypes between healthy human individuals. Points on this clone: Its antigen is not known. The sample holds other DNA sequences that translate to the same CDR3.

Only CD45RO-negative cells positively selected for CCR7 counted as naive CD8 cells, so terminally differentiated effector memory CD45RA+ cells were excluded. The material for each subset, its genomic DNA, was split evenly across several immunoSEQ plates. The data were produced by immunoSEQ multiplex PCR, yet TCRdb's version contains in-frame clones alone and is incomplete. The data contain about 2.1 million clones, around 95% of them singletons. Germline lookup yields CDR1 MNHEY and CDR2 SMNVEV (reference sequence). The CDR3 is made up of 13 amino acids. Deletions cut 2 bases from V and 2 bases from J, with 7 bases between. Findings of the study overall: A generally larger estimated richness was seen in naive subsets than in memory subsets. The researchers took only blood, and tissue repertoires probably look different.

The TCR comes from a young man in good health. Some clones in this sample may be carry-over from other donors' samples. The rearrangement uses TRBV27 and TRBJ2-7, with no clear D. Sequences were obtained from naive CD8+ T cells from PBMCs. This CDR3 is CASSLGRTYEQYF. CDR3 nucleotide sequence: TGTGCCAGCAGTTTAGGCAGAACCTACGAGCAGTACTTC.